The 5 T cell receptor beta chains below were found in one sample sequenced in a study of glioma-infiltrating T cells. TCR alpha and beta CDR3 regions were amplified from RNA using iRepertoire nested multiplex PCR. A single record per CDR3 protein comes from TCRdb applying MiXCR to the multiplex PCR reads. The sample carries 110,000 or so distinct CDR3 sequences, about 25% recorded once. Sequenced material: glioma tissue, nonneoplastic brain tissue, or PBMCs (not recorded which). The receptors stem from a human donor with low-grade glioma or glioblastoma, undergoing nonglioma brain surgery, or in good health (not recorded which).

In its sample, this clonotype was seen many times. V is TRBV20-1 and J is TRBJ2-7; possibly TRBD1 or TRBD2 for D (5 bases each). Per germline, CDR1 DFQATT and CDR2 SNEGSKA (reference sequence). The CDR3 sequence is 14 residues long. The V and J ends lost 3 bases and 0 bases respectively, with 12 bases between them. The CDR3 reads CSARGVSSSYEQYF. The CDR3, as DNA: TGCAGTGCTAGGGGGGTTTCATCCTCCTACGAGCAGTACTTC.

Many counts were recorded for this clonotype. V and J are TRBV20-1 and TRBJ2-1; the match to TRBD2 covers 8 bases. V lost 6 bases and J lost 4; bases outside the gene matches: 8. The CDR3 contains 14 residues. CDR1 is DFQATT, CDR2 SNEGSKA, per germline (reference sequence). The CDR3 loop is CSADAGTSYNEQFF. The DNA of the CDR3 is TGCAGTGCGGATGCCGGGACTAGTTACAATGAGCAGTTCTTC.

This clonotype was recorded many times. This chain joins TRBV27 and TRBJ2-3, with 13 positions matching TRBD2. This CDR3 contains 15 residues. After removal of 6 bases from V and 4 bases from J, the junction contained 4 bases not matched to a gene. Germline V CDR1 and CDR2: MNHEY, SMNVEV (reference sequence). As DNA, the CDR3 is TGTGCCAGCAGGGTACTAGCGGGAGGGGCAGATACGCAGTATTTT. Translated, it gives CASRVLAGGADTQYF.

This clonotype was observed many times. This rearrangement joins TRBV6-1 to TRBJ1-1, with TRBD1 as a possible D gene (5 bases). Between the trimmed V and J ends, which lost 9 bases and 0 bases, there was a span of 11 bases. This CDR3 comprises 13 residues. Germline loops: CDR1 MNHNS, CDR2 SASEGT. DNA for the CDR3: TGTGCCAGTCACAGGATATTGAACACTGAAGCTTTCTTT. Amino acid sequence: CASHRILNTEAFF.

At least ten counts were recorded for this clonotype. V gene TRBV7-2 combines with J gene TRBJ2-1, with 8 positions matching TRBD1. Germline V CDR1 and CDR2: SGHTA, FQGNSA. The ends lost 4 bases at V and 0 bases at J; junction bases unmatched: 5. This CDR3 is built from 16 residues. The DNA of the CDR3 is TGTGCCAGCAGCTCCCGGACAGGGTTCTCCTACAATGAGCAGTTCTTC. This codes for CASSSRTGFSYNEQFF.